This T cell receptor (beta chain) was observed in a study of tumor and adjacent non-tumor tissue in lung cancer. Three rounds of nested PCR, following a modified ARM-PCR protocol, produced the TCRbeta library. TCRdb re-called the multiplex PCR reads with MiXCR, one entry per CDR3 protein. The sample has about 90,000 distinct CDR3 sequences; under 80% are singletons. The germline V gene has CDR1 MNHEY and CDR2 SVGAGI. The CDR3 consists of 14 residues. The template was RNA from unsorted bulk tissue. Distant lung tissue was collected more than 3 cm away from the tumor edge. Notes on this clonotype: One junction end does not reproduce the germline sequence, and a read error may be involved.

Material for sequencing was distant non-tumor lung tissue. The chain has TRBV6-5 and TRBJ1-1, with D maybe TRBD1 (5 bases). This TCR derives from a woman aged 45-65 years with non-small cell lung cancer. CDR3 protein: CARSWGGKYTEAFF. The CDR3 DNA reads as TGTGCCAGGAGTTGGGGGGGAAAGTACACTGAAGCTTTCTTT.